This passage covers 18 T cell receptor beta chains from one sample sequenced in a study of blood T cells in healthy people across ages. Using a J-beta primer mix together with a sample-barcoded 5' primer, a second PCR was run for about 6 to 11 cycles. TCRdb redid the calling of the 5' RACE reads with MiXCR, one entry per CDR3 protein. This sample carries approximately 1,700,000 distinct CDR3 sequences, approximately 39% of them seen once, and the ten largest clones take about 23%. The sequencing sample was made of blood. The receptors derive from a human donor in good health.

The rearrangement joins TRBV18 to TRBJ1-1, with D perhaps matching TRBD1 (5 bases). CDR3 length equals 16 residues. V was shortened by 0 bases and J by 4 bases, with 15 bases between the two germline ends. Germline CDR1 KGHSH, CDR2 LQKENI. For the CDR3, the DNA is TGTGCCAGCTCACCACCTAACATAGGGGAGGGCACTGAAGCTTTCTTT. Protein product: CASSPPNIGEGTEAFF.

In its sample, this clonotype was seen once. The rearrangement joins TRBV29-1 to TRBJ2-6, with TRBD1 matching 7 bases. Trimming at V came to 0 bases and at J to 2 bases, leaving 7 bases not matched to a gene. The CDR3 covers 17 residues. CDR1 is SQVTM and CDR2 is ANQGSEA in the germline V gene. The CDR3 sequence is CSVEDRGRIAGANVLTF. Written as DNA, the CDR3 is TGCAGCGTTGAAGATAGGGGGCGTATTGCTGGGGCCAACGTCCTGACTTTC.

V gene TRBV28 combines with J gene TRBJ2-7, with 11 bases aligning to TRBD1. Trimming removed 3 bases from V and 2 bases from J; junction bases left unmatched: 6. From germline, CDR1 is MDHEN and CDR2 SYDVKM. The CDR3 runs to 16 residues. The CDR3 DNA reads TGTGCCAGCAGTTTGGACGGGACAGGGGGGACCTACGAGCAGTACTTC. Translation: CASSLDGTGGTYEQYF.

The sample holds a few counts of this clonotype. The genes are TRBV27 and TRBJ2-1, with D tentatively TRBD2 (6 bases). Germline assignment: CDR1 MNHEY and CDR2 SMNVEV (reference sequence). The CDR3 is 16 amino acids. V shed 5 bases and J shed 3 bases, with 17 bases lying between them. The CDR3 DNA reads as TGTGCCAGCAGTCCTTCCGCGGGACCACACTACAATGAGCAGTTCTTC. It is translated as CASSPSAGPHYNEQFF.

This clonotype was picked up a small number of times. The genes are TRBV2 and TRBJ2-5; D is possibly TRBD1 (6 bases). The CDR3 runs to 13 residues. V was cut by 7 bases and J by 5 bases, with 14 bases left in between. The germline V gene encodes CDR1 SNHLY and CDR2 FYNNEI. CDR3 sequence (DNA): TGTGCCAGCACCACAGGGTATACGGAGACCCAGTACTTC. Translating gives CASTTGYTETQYF.

The chain couples TRBV9 to TRBJ2-4; TRBD2 is a possible D gene (6 bases). Near its end, the DNA agrees better with TRBJ2-7, so the J call may be wrong. Germline V gene lookup returns CDR1 SGDLS and CDR2 YYNGEE. The CDR3 sequence is 14 residues long. CDR3 sequence: CASSVGGEVYEQYF. The CDR3 DNA is TGTGCCAGCAGCGTAGGAGGGGAGGTCTACGAGCAGTACTTC.

J is TRBJ2-5 and V is TRBV18, with 8 positions matching TRBD2. The J call is doubtful: the DNA matches TRBJ2-7 better. The CDR3 contains 15 residues. Germline assignment: CDR1 KGHSH and CDR2 LQKENI. The chain's CDR3 is CASSQTGGHAYEQYF. DNA for the CDR3: TGTGCCAGCTCCCAGACGGGGGGGCACGCCTACGAGCAGTACTTC.

The V and J genes are TRBV28 and TRBJ1-4; D gene ambiguous. V lost 3 bases, J lost 8 bases, and 13 bases lay in between. The CDR3 runs to 14 residues. Germline-derived CDR1 and CDR2 are MDHEN and SYDVKM. This CDR3 reads CASSLRGSREKLFF. For the CDR3, the DNA is TGTGCCAGCAGTTTGCGGGGATCTAGAGAAAAACTGTTTTTT.

This clonotype has more than one count but fewer than ten. V gene TRBV7-3 combines with J gene TRBJ1-2; D may be TRBD1 (5 bases). The germline CDR1 and CDR2 sequences are SGHTA and FQGTGA. This CDR3 comprises 13 residues. V was clipped by 3 bases and J by 6 bases, with 11 bases between them. This CDR3 reads CASSLDVGDGYTF. The CDR3 DNA reads as TGTGCCAGCAGCTTGGACGTGGGGGATGGCTACACCTTC.

CDR3 in amino acids: CASSYLSGETQYF. The CDR3 DNA reads as TGTGCCAGCAGTTACCTGAGTGGAGAGACCCAGTACTTC. The chain employs TRBV6-2 or TRBV6-3 and TRBJ2-5; D gene ambiguous. V gave up 2 bases and J gave up 4 bases, with 8 bases separating them. In germline, CDR1 is MNHEY, CDR2 SVGEGT. This CDR3 contains 13 residues.

This rearrangement joins TRBV20-1 to TRBJ2-1, with TRBD2 as a possible D gene (6 bases). V was cut by 2 bases and J by 0 bases, with 17 bases left in between. Germline V gene sequence: CDR1 DFQATT, CDR2 SNEGSKA (reference sequence). This CDR3 region has 17 residues. The CDR3 nucleotides are TGCAGTGCTAGAAATATAAGGGGAGGACTCTCCTACAATGAGCAGTTCTTC. Translating it yields CSARNIRGGLSYNEQFF.

The gene calls are TRBV7-2 and TRBJ2-7; 7 bases are a match to TRBD2. The CDR3 totals 15 residues. V lost 8 bases to trimming and J lost 4 bases; unmatched junction nucleotides: 14. Per the germline V gene, CDR1 is SGHTA and CDR2 is FQGNSA. The CDR3 loop is CASEGGPGGFYEQYF. The CDR3 bases are TGTGCCAGCGAGGGAGGACCGGGGGGATTTTACGAGCAGTACTTC.

The chain uses TRBV5-1 and TRBJ2-1; 10 positions match TRBD1. The CDR3 extends over 16 amino acids. From germline, CDR1 is SGHRS and CDR2 YFSETQ. J lost 2 bases, V lost 2 bases, and 4 bases had no gene match. As DNA, the CDR3 is TGCGCCAGCAGCTTACGGGGACAGGGGACCTACAATGAGCAGTTCTTC. Translated: CASSLRGQGTYNEQFF.

The table lists this clonotype with a few counts. The chain has TRBV19 and TRBJ1-1, with 8 bases aligning to TRBD1. The V gene end was trimmed by 3 bases and the J gene end by 5 bases; junction bases not matched to a gene: 5. Germline V gives CDR1 LNHDA, CDR2 SQIVND (reference sequence). This CDR3 has 14 residues. The CDR3: CASSIGTGGTEAFF. The CDR3 nucleotides are TGTGCCAGTAGTATTGGGACAGGTGGAACTGAAGCTTTCTTT. The whole variable domain, filled in from reference TRBV19 and TRBJ1-1, reads DGGITQSPKYLFRKEGQNVTLSCEQNLNHDAMYWYRQDPGQGLRLIYYSQIVNDFQKGDIAEGYSVSREKKESFPLTVTSAQKNPTAFYLCASSIGTGGTEAFFGQGTRLTVV.

The CDR3 protein is CASSPLAGLGYNEQFF. DNA for the CDR3: TGTGCCAGCAGCCCTCTAGCGGGACTCGGGTACAATGAGCAGTTCTTC. The V and J genes are TRBV7-9 and TRBJ2-1, with 9 nucleotides matching TRBD2. Germline loops: CDR1 SEHNR, CDR2 FQNEAQ (reference sequence). This CDR3 has 16 amino acids. The J segment lost 4 bases and the V segment lost 5 bases, leaving 9 bases of the junction unmatched.

This clonotype has a handful of counts. The chain carries TRBV27 and TRBJ1-2, with D hard to call. The CDR3 length is 16 residues. Germline CDR1 and CDR2: MNHEY and SMNVEV (reference sequence). V was trimmed by 3 bases and J by 4 bases, leaving 18 bases between them. CDR3 in DNA: TGTGCCAGCAGTTTTGCGGTGGAGGCAAGTGGCTATGGCTACACCTTC. Amino acids: CASSFAVEASGYGYTF.

This chain joins TRBV6-2 or TRBV6-3 and TRBJ1-2; tentatively, D is TRBD1 (6 bases). This CDR3 has 14 residues. The V end was cut by 7 bases, the J end by 4 bases, with 16 bases between. Germline V gene lookup returns CDR1 MNHEY and CDR2 SVGEGT. CDR3 loop: CASKAGADAYGYTF. The CDR3 coding sequence is TGTGCCAGCAAGGCGGGGGCAGATGCCTATGGCTACACCTTC.

V and J are TRBV7-3 and TRBJ1-2; D possibly corresponds to TRBD1 (6 bases). CDR1 is SGHTA and CDR2 is FQGTGA in the germline V gene. V dropped 5 bases and J dropped 6 bases, with 13 bases sitting between them. This CDR3 spans 13 amino acids. CDR3 residues: CASSVAGVNGYTF. In DNA form, the CDR3 reads TGTGCCAGCAGCGTCGCAGGGGTGAATGGCTACACCTTC.